This T cell receptor beta chain was recorded in a study of T cells in Graves' hyperthyroidism and ophthalmopathy. Hyperthyroidism of Graves' type that showed no ophthalmopathy progression within 18 months was stable. Looked up from germline, CDR1 is DFQATT and CDR2 is SNEGSKA (reference sequence). CDR3 length: 17 residues. After removal of 6 bases from V and 7 bases from J, the junction contained 11 bases not matched to a gene. Amplification of TCR beta CDR3 regions used RNA as the template. Primed by the HTBI set, a first-round RT-PCR was run on the TCR CDR3. TCRdb analysed the multiplex PCR reads with MiXCR anew, one entry per CDR3 protein. The data contain 300,000 to 400,000 distinct CDR3 sequences, under 25% of them singletons.

The sequence came from a woman aged 45-65 years with Graves' hyperthyroidism. J is TRBJ2-2 and V is TRBV20-1; 16 bases map to TRBD2. The sequencing input was blood. The CDR3 loop reads CSAGGTSGRAELGELFF. The CDR3 DNA reads as TGCAGTGCGGGGGGGACTAGCGGGAGGGCCGAGCTCGGGGAGCTGTTTTTT.